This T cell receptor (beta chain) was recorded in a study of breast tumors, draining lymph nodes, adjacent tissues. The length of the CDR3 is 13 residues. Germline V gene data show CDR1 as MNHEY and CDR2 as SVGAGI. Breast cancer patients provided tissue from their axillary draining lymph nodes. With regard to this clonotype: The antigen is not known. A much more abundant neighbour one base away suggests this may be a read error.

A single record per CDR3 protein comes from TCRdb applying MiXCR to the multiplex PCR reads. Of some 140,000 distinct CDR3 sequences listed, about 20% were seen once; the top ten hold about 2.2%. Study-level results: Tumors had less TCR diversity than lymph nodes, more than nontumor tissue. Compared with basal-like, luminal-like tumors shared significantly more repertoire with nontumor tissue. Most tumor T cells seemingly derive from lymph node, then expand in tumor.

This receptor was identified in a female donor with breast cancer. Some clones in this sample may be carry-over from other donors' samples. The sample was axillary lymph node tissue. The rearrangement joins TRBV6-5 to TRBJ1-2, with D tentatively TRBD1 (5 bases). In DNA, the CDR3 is TGTGCCAGCAGCCCGGGGGGGATCTATGGCTACGCCTTC. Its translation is CASSPGGIYGYAF.